The 17 T cell receptor beta chains below were found in one sample sequenced in a study of blood T cell repertoires in COVID-19. TCRdb's table, derived via immunoSEQ multiplex PCR, lists solely in-frame clones and lacks some. This sample has about 51,000 clones; 65% to 85% occur once, and the top ten carry about 2.5%. Specimen: peripheral blood. The receptor source for this set is a man aged 45 to 65 with acute or convalescent COVID-19.

The chain links TRBV19 to TRBJ2-7; 10 bases fit TRBD2. This CDR3 region has 15 residues. Trimming removed 4 bases from V and 0 bases from J; junction bases left unmatched: 3. The germline CDR1 and CDR2 sequences are LNHDA and SQIVND (reference sequence). CDR3 nucleotides: TGTGCCAGTAGTAGTAGCGGGAGGCCCTCCTACGAGCAGTACTTC. This encodes CASSSSGRPSYEQYF. Filled out from reference TRBV19 and TRBJ2-7, the complete variable domain reads DGGITQSPKYLFRKEGQNVTLSCEQNLNHDAMYWYRQDPGQGLRLIYYSQIVNDFQKGDIAEGYSVSREKKESFPLTVTSAQKNPTAFYLCASSSSGRPSYEQYFGPGTRLTVT.

This clone was detected only a few times. The chain is built from TRBV6-5 and TRBJ2-7; 7 nucleotides match TRBD2. Trimming at V came to 2 bases and at J to 1 base, leaving 5 bases not matched to a gene. In germline, CDR1 is MNHEY, CDR2 SVGAGI. The CDR3 extends over 15 amino acids. This CDR3 reads CASSYGLADSYEQYF. The CDR3, as DNA: TGTGCCAGCAGTTACGGCCTAGCGGATTCCTACGAGCAGTACTTC.

This chain links TRBV4-2 with TRBJ2-5; 9 bases are a match to TRBD2. The CDR3 runs 16 residues. Losses at the gene ends were 0 bases for V and 3 bases for J; bases not matched to a gene: 5. Germline CDR1 is LGHNA and CDR2 is YNFKEQ. CDR3 nucleotides: TGTGCCAGCAGCCAAGACCCCAGCGGGGGGAAAGAGACCCAGTACTTC. Amino acid sequence: CASSQDPSGGKETQYF.

The rearrangement joins TRBV21-1 to TRBJ1-1; no DNA check was done on the table's D call, TRBD1. TRBV21-1 is a listed pseudogene. The length of the CDR3 is 15 residues. CDR3 in amino acids: CASSKMGTSNTEAFF. The CDR3 DNA sequence: TGTGCCAGCAGCAAAATGGGCACATCGAACACTGAAGCTTTCTTT.

The chain combines TRBV19 with TRBJ2-1; TRBD1 matches 8 bases. The CDR3 runs 16 residues. CDR1 and CDR2 from the germline V gene are LNHDA and SQIVND (reference sequence). With V trimmed by 5 bases and J by 8 bases, 14 bases remained unmatched. The chain's CDR3 is CASSHSSGQGRYEQFF. Here the CDR3 DNA reads TGTGCCAGTAGTCACTCCTCCGGACAGGGTAGATATGAGCAGTTCTTC.

This rearrangement joins TRBV19 to TRBJ1-2, with 8 bases matching TRBD1. The CDR3 is 13 residues long. The V gene end was trimmed by 9 bases and the J gene end by 6 bases; junction bases not matched to a gene: 9. Germline V gene lookup returns CDR1 LNHDA and CDR2 SQIVND (reference sequence). CDR3 amino acids: CASSRTGIHGYTF. DNA of the CDR3: TGTGCCAGCTCCCGGACAGGGATCCATGGCTACACCTTC.

This chain joins TRBV27 and TRBJ1-4; D possibly corresponds to TRBD1 (5 bases). Germline-derived CDR1 and CDR2 are MNHEY and SMNVEV (reference sequence). The V end lost 7 bases, the J end lost 7 bases, and 19 bases lay between the germline ends. The CDR3 has 15 amino acids. The CDR3 sequence: CASKGPAGGSEKLFF. CDR3 DNA sequence: TGTGCCAGCAAGGGACCTGCCGGGGGTTCTGAAAAACTGTTTTTT.

The J gene is TRBJ1-1, the V gene TRBV5-4; D not certain. Deletions cut 2 bases from V and 4 bases from J, with 9 bases between. The CDR3 has 13 residues. Germline V lookup: CDR1 SGHNT, CDR2 YYREEE (reference sequence). The CDR3 coding sequence is TGTGCCAGCAGCTTCGTCGGAGGCACTGAAGCTTTCTTT. It translates to CASSFVGGTEAFF.

V and J are TRBV11-2 and TRBJ1-6, with D perhaps matching TRBD1 (5 bases). From germline, CDR1 is SGHAT and CDR2 FQNNGV. The CDR3 has 15 amino acids. V gave up 0 bases and J gave up 4 bases, with 7 bases separating them. The CDR3 is CASSLETAYNSPLHF. As DNA, the CDR3 is TGTGCCAGCAGCTTAGAGACAGCTTATAATTCACCCCTCCACTTT.

V usage is TRBV16 and J usage is TRBJ2-5; D ambiguous. Germline CDR1 reads KGHSY; CDR2 reads FQNENV. The CDR3 runs 14 residues. Trimming removed 1 base from V and 5 bases from J, with 11 bases in between. The CDR3, as DNA: TGTGCCAGCAGCCAATGGTCAGGCATGGAGACCCAGTACTTC. Protein product: CASSQWSGMETQYF.

V gene TRBV5-6 combines with J gene TRBJ1-2; weak D call: TRBD1 (6 bases). This CDR3 has 13 amino acids. Germline CDR1 reads SGHDT; CDR2 reads YYEEEE. Trimming took off 2 bases at V and 2 bases at J, with 7 bases between the two ends. The CDR3 DNA reads TGTGCCAGCAGCTTCACAGGGAACTATGGCTACACCTTC. This encodes CASSFTGNYGYTF. Drawing the rest from reference TRBV5-6 and TRBJ1-2, the complete variable domain is DAGVTQSPTHLIKTRGQQVTLRCSPKSGHDTVSWYQQALGQGPQFIFQYYEEEERQRGNFPDRFSGHQFPNYSSELNVNALLLGDSALYLCASSFTGNYGYTFGSGTRLTVV.

The V and J genes are TRBV4-2 and TRBJ2-7, with a weak D call TRBD1 (5 bases). The CDR3 runs to 13 residues. CDR1 is LGHNA and CDR2 is YNFKEQ in the germline V gene. Trimming pared 4 bases from V and 5 bases from J, leaving 12 bases between. The CDR3 bases are TGTGCCAGCAGCCCCCTGGGCAGGGACGAGCAGTACTTC. Encoded protein: CASSPLGRDEQYF.

As DNA, the CDR3 is TGTGCCAGCAGTCCGTTTGGCGGGAGGAGCTCCTACGAGCAGTACTTC. Translated, it gives CASSPFGGRSSYEQYF. The J gene is TRBJ2-7, the V gene TRBV28, with 8 bases fitting TRBD2. The V and J ends lost 5 bases and 0 bases, in that order; junction bases with no gene match: 9. This CDR3 region has 16 residues. The germline gives CDR1 MDHEN, CDR2 SYDVKM.

For the CDR3, the DNA is TGTGCCAGCAGCGTCACCCCCGGGGACAGTCTTTTTTTGAGCTCTGGAAACACCATATATTTT. Protein sequence: CASSVTPGDSLFLSSGNTIYF. The V gene is TRBV9, the J gene TRBJ1-3, with TRBD1 matching 7 bases. The CDR3 loop spans 21 amino acids. After removal of 2 bases from V and 0 bases from J, the junction contained 20 bases not matched to a gene. CDR1 is SGDLS, CDR2 YYNGEE, per germline. The whole variable domain, filled in from reference TRBV9 and TRBJ1-3, reads DSGVTQTPKHLITATGQRVTLRCSPRSGDLSVYWYQQSLDQGLQFLIQYYNGEERAKGNILERFSAQQFPDLHSELNLSSLELGDSALYFCASSVTPGDSLFLSSGNTIYFGEGSWLTVV.

The rearrangement uses TRBV6-5 and TRBJ1-1; the match to TRBD1 covers 8 bases. Trimming took 10 bases from V and 1 from J; bases not matched to a gene: 11. Germline CDR1 and CDR2: MNHEY and SVGAGI. This CDR3 region has 15 residues. DNA for the CDR3: TGTGCCACTGCGGACAGGGTGGAGGCGAACACTGAAGCTTTCTTT. This codes for CATADRVEANTEAFF.

The gene calls are TRBV12-3 or TRBV12-4 and TRBJ2-5; TRBD1 matches 8 bases. V lost 6 bases to trimming and J lost 7 bases; unmatched junction nucleotides: 7. The CDR3 has 13 amino acids. CDR3 nucleotides: TGTGCCAGCAGCGTGACAGGGGCAGGGACCCAGTACTTC. This codes for CASSVTGAGTQYF.

The J gene is TRBJ2-3, the V gene TRBV28; weak D call: TRBD1 (5 bases). Germline CDR1 and CDR2: MDHEN and SYDVKM. This CDR3 has 14 residues. V lost 2 bases, J lost 2 bases, and 8 bases lay in between. CDR3 protein: CASSLRGTTDTQYF. The CDR3, as DNA: TGTGCCAGCAGTTTAAGGGGAACCACAGATACGCAGTATTTT.